This T cell receptor (beta chain) emerged from a study of blood T cells in healthy people across ages (dated by TCRdb to the mid-2010s). Context from the whole study: In model experiments, roughly one uniquely barcoded TCR beta cDNA molecule per two T cells was captured by template switching. The donors were split into four age groups: young (average approximately 16 years), middle-aged (around 40), aged (approximately 60) and long-lived (82). Using the same blood draw, the study looked at two additional independent replicas of 1 million unique cDNA reads for two donors, one aged 18 to 30 and the other aged 80 or older. To avoid experimental bias, donors of different ages were distributed randomly across sequencing lanes. To track age-related changes in TCR beta repertoire diversity, the study relied on deep sequencing normalized with unique cDNA molecular identifiers.

This clonotype has more than one count but fewer than ten. No cognate antigen has been identified for it. No much larger clone exists at a distance of one base, and base qualities are not known. The 39 donors, aged about 6 to 95 years, were systemically healthy Caucasian individuals from Russia. Each donor gave ten milliliters of peripheral blood, drawn into EDTA-treated Vacutainer tubes. Ficoll-Paque density-gradient centrifugation was used to isolate PBMCs, with at least 7 million per sample. Total RNA was extracted from PBMCs with Trizol reagent, with at least 5 micrograms obtained per sample. For every donor, an aliquot of PBMCs went through flow cytometry to measure the percentages of naive CD45RAhigh/CD27high T cells. CDR1 SQVTM and CDR2 ANQGSEA were looked up in the germline V gene. The CDR3 goes from the cysteine to the phenylalanine over 16 residues. Only CDR3 DNA is held: 48 bases, read in frame from base 1. The junction shows trimming of 1 base on V and 3 bases on J, plus 16 bases between the germline ends.

Library prep was done by 5' RACE. TCRdb names Illumina HiSeq 2500 as the instrument used. A second PCR of about 7 to 12 cycles was run with a J-beta primer mix and a sample-barcoded 5' primer. Each TCR beta cDNA molecule received a unique molecular identifier from a template-switch 5' adaptor carrying 12 random nucleotides. Each sample yielded at least 3 million CDR3-containing paired-end reads. All of the RNA was converted into first-strand cDNA using the Mint cDNA synthesis kit, with a TRBC-specific oligonucleotide serving as the primer. Following uracil-DNA glycosylase treatment, all cDNA underwent a first 18-cycle PCR with the universal primers M1SS and BC2_uni_R. Concerning the study's data processing: For normalization, 1 million high-quality reads, each with a distinct molecular identifier, were randomly selected from each sample. Reads sharing molecular identifiers were discarded rather than binned into consensus sequences. CDR3 identification, clonotype clustering and error correction used MiTCR with a Q25 quality threshold and the strictest error-elimination algorithm. Lower-bound total TCR beta diversity was estimated with a nonparametric unseen species model using Euler transformation. TCRdb reprocessed the public reads (quality trimming at Q25 with fastp, clone calling with MiXCR) and kept in-frame beta chains. Here each entry gathers all rows of one CDR3 protein and keeps the most common genes and DNA. The V and J calls come from TCRdb's annotation, not from the publication. Here the sample has 600,000 or so distinct CDR3 sequences; under 25% occur a single time. The top ten clonotypes cover approximately 3.7% of the sample.

Overall results and qualifications from the work: As age increased, observed TCR beta diversity per million T cells dropped in a roughly linear way, and a significant reduction was already evident by age 40. Because profiling used bulk unsorted PBMCs, naive and antigen-experienced compartments could not be compared conclusively. Because the CMV infection status of the donors was unknown, age-related changes in expanded clonotypes may potentially have been confounded. Compared with the aged group, the long-lived group had more naive CD4+ T cells, fewer expanded clones and increased TCR diversity, suggesting age selection. Estimates of total diversity from one million sequenced T cells were regarded as lower bounds and underestimates. There was a strong correlation between observed TCR beta diversity and the percentage of naive T cells measured by flow cytometry.

The origin of this receptor is a man between 65 and 80 years old in good health. Material: blood. Rearrangement joined TRBV29-1 to TRBJ2-1, and perhaps TRBD2 as D gene, on 6 matching bases. The DNA reads TGCAGCGTTGAAGGAGGAGTAGCGGAGAACTACAATGAGCAGTTCTTC. Translated, it reads CSVEGGVAENYNEQFF.